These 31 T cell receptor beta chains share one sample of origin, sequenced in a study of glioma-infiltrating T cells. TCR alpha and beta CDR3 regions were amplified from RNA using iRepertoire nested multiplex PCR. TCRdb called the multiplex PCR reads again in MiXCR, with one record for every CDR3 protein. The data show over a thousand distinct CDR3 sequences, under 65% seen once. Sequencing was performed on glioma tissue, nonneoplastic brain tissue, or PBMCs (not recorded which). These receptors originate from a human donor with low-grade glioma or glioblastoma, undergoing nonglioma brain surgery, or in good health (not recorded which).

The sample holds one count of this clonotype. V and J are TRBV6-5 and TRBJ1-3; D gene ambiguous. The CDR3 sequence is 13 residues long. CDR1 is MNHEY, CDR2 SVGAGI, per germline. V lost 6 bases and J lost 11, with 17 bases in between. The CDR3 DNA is TGTGCCAGCAGACTGGTTCCCGGACCCCCCATATATTTT. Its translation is CASRLVPGPPIYF.

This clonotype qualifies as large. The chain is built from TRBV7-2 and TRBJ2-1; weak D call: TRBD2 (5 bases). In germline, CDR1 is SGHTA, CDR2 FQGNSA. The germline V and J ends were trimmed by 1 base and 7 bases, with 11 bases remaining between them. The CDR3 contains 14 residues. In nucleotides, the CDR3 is TGTGCCAGCAGCTTAGTGAGTAGCGAAAATGAGCAGTTCTTC. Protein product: CASSLVSSENEQFF.

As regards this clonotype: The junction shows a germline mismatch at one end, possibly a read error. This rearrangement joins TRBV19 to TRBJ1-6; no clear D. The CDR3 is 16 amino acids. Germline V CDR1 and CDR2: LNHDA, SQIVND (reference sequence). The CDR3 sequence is CASSLPRTSQNSPRHF. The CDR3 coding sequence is TGTGCCAGTAGTCTACCGCGGACCAGCCAGAATTCGCCCCGCCACTTT.

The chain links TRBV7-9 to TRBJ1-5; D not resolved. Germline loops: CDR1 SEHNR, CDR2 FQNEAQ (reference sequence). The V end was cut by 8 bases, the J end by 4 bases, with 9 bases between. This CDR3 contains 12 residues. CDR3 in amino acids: CASAGGNQPQHF. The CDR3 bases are TGTGCCAGCGCCGGCGGAAATCAGCCCCAGCATTTT.

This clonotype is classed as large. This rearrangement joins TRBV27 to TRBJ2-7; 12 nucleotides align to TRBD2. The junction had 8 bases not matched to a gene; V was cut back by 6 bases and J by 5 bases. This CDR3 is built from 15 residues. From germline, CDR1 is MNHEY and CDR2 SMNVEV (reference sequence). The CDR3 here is CASRRSSGRENEQYV. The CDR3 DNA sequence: TGTGCCAGCAGACGATCTAGCGGGAGGGAAAACGAGCAGTACGTC.

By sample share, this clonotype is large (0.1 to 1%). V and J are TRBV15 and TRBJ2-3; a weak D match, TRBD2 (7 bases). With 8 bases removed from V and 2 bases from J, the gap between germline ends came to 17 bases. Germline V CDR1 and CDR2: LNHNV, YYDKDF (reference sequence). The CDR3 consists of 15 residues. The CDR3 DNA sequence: TGTGCCACCTCCGGCATGGCGGGGGCCACAGATACGCAGTATTTT. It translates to CATSGMAGATDTQYF.

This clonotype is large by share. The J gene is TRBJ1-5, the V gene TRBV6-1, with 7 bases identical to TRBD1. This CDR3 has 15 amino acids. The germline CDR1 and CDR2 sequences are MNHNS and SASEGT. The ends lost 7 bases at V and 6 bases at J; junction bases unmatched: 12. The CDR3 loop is CASKTGKGISQPQHF. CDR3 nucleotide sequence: TGTGCCAGCAAGACAGGGAAGGGGATAAGTCAGCCCCAGCATTTT.

The CDR3 region has the DNA TGCAGTGCTAGCAGCCAAGATCGCCTAACAGGAGGCTACACCTTC. Protein: CSASSQDRLTGGYTF. This chain links TRBV20-1 with TRBJ1-2; D perhaps matches TRBD1 (5 bases). The germline V and J ends were trimmed by 3 bases and 8 bases, with 22 bases remaining between them. Per germline, CDR1 DFQATT and CDR2 SNEGSKA (reference sequence). CDR3 length equals 15 residues.

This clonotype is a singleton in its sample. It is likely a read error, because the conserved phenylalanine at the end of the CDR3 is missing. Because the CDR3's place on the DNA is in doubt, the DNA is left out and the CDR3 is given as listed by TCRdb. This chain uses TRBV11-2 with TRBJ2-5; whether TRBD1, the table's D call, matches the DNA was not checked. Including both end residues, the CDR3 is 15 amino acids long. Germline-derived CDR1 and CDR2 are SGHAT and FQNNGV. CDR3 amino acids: CASSFWGGAQENQDV.

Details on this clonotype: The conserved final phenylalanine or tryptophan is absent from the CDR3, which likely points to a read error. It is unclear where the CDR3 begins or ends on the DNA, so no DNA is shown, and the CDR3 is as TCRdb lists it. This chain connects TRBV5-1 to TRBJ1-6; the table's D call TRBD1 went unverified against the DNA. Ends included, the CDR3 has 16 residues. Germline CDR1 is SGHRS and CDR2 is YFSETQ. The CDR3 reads CASTKETVEVNSPRKV.

The CDR3, as DNA: TGTGCCAGCAGTCTTCAACAGGGGCACTCTGGAAACACCATATATTTT. It encodes CASSLQQGHSGNTIYF. The rearrangement uses TRBV6-6 and TRBJ1-3; TRBD1 matches at 7 bases. After removal of 5 bases from V and 0 bases from J, the junction contained 7 bases not matched to a gene. Looked up from germline, CDR1 is MNHNY and CDR2 is SVGAGI (reference sequence). The CDR3 runs to 16 residues.

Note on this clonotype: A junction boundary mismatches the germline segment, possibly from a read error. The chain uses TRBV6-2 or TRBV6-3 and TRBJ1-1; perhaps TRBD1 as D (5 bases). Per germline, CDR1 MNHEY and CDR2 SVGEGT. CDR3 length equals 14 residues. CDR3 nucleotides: TGTACCAGCACCAAGGACCTGGTGGACACTGAGGCTTTCTTT. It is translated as CTSTKDLVDTEAFF.

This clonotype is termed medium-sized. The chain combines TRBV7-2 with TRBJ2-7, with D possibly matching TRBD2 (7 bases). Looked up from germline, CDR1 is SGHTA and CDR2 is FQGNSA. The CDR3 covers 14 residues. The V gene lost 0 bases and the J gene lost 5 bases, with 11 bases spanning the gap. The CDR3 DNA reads TGTGCCAGCAGCTTAGCGGGGGGGCCTGACGAGCAGTACTTC. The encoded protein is CASSLAGGPDEQYF.

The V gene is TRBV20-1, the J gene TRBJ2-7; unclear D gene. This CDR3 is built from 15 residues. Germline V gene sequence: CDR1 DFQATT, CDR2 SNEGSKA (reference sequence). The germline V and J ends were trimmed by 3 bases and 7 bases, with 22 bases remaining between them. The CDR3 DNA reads TGCAGTGCTAGGGGTCTGTACTTCGCCTTAGGGGAGCAGTACGTC. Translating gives CSARGLYFALGEQYV.

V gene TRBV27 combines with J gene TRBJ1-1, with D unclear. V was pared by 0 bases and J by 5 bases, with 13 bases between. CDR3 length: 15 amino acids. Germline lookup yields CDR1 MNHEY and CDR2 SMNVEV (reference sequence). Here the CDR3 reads CASSLSVPGRTEAFF. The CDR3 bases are TGTGCCAGCAGTTTATCGGTCCCCGGGAGGACTGAAGCTTTCTTT.

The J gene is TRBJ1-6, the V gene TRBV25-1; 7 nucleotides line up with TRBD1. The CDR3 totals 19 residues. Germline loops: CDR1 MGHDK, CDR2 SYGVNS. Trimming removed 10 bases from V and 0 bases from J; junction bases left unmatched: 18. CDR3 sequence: CATQSAWDRGSSYNSPLHF. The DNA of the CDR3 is TGTGCCACCCAATCGGCCTGGGACAGAGGTAGCTCCTATAATTCACCCCTCCACTTT.

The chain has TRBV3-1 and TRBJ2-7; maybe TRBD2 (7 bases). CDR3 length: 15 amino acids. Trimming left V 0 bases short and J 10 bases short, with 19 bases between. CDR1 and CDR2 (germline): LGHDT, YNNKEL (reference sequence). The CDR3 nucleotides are TGTGCCAGCAGCCAAGATCTACTGGGGGGGCTTGAACAGTACTTC. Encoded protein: CASSQDLLGGLEQYF.

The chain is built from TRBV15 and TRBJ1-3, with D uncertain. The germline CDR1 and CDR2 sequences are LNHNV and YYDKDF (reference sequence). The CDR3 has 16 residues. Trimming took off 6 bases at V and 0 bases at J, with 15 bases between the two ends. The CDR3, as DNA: TGTGCCACCAGATCTCTCATGGGGAGCTCTGGAAACACCATATATTTT. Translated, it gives CATRSLMGSSGNTIYF. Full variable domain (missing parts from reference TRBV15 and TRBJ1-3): DAMVIQNPRYQVTQFGKPVTLSCSQTLNHNVMYWYQQKSSQAPKLLFHYYDKDFNNEADTPDNFQSRRPNTSFCFLDIRSPGLGDTAMYLCATRSLMGSSGNTIYFGEGSWLTVV.

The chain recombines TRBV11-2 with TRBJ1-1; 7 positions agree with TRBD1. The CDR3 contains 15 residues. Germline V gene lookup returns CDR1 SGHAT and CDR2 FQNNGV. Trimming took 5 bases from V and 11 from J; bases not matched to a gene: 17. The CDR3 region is CASSPRQGVNTGAFF. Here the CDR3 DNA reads TGTGCCAGCAGCCCAAGACAGGGAGTGAACACTGGGGCTTTCTTT.

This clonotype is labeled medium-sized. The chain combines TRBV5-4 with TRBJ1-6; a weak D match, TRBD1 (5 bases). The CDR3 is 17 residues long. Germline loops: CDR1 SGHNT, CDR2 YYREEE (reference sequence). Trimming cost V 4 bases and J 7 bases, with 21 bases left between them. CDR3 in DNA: TGTGCCAGCAGCAACCTACCTCCCGGGGGTGAAAATTCACCCCTCCACTTT. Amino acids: CASSNLPPGGENSPLHF.

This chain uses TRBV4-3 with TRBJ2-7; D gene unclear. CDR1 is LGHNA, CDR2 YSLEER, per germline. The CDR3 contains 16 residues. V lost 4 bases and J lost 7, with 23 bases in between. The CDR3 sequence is CASSLIFSLGFGEQYF. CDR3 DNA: TGCGCCAGCAGCCTAATTTTTTCATTAGGGTTCGGGGAGCAGTACTTC.

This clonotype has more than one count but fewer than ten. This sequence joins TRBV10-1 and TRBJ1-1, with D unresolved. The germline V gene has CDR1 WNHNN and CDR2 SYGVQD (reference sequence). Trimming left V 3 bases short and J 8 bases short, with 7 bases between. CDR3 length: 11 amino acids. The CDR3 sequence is CASSDNKEAFF. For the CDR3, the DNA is TGCGCCAGCAGTGATAACAAAGAAGCTTTCTTT.

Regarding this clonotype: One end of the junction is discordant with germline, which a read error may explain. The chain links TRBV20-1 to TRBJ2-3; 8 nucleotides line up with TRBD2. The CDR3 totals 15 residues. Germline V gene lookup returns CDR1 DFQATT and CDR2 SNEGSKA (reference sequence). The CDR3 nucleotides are TGCAGTGCCAGAGGAGACGGGAGGGCCATAGATACGCAGTATTTT. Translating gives CSARGDGRAIDTQYF.

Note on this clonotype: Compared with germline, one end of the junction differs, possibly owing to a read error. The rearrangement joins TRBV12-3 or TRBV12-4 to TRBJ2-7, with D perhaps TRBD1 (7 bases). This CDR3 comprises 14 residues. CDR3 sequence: CASKLGGQSYEQDF. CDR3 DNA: TGTGCCAGCAAACTCGGGGGACAGTCATACGAGCAGGACTTC.

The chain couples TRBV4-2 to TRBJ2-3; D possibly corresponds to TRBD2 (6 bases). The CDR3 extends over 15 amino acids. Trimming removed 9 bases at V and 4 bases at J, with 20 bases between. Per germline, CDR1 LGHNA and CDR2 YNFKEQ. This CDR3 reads CARRQEGLSADTQYF. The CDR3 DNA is TGTGCCAGAAGGCAAGAGGGACTTAGCGCAGATACGCAGTATTTT.

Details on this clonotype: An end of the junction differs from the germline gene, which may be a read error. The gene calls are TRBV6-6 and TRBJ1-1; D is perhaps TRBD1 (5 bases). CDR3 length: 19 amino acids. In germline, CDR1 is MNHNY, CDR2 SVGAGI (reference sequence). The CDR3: CASSYSGGTVLYMNTEAPF. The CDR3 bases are TGTGCCAGCAGTTACTCGGGAGGGACGGTCCTTTATATGAACACTGAAGCCCCCTTC.

CDR3 nucleotides: TGTGCCAGTAGTTCGGATAAGGGAGATGAGCAGTTCTTC. It yields the protein CASSSDKGDEQFF. The chain carries TRBV19 and TRBJ2-1, with D tentatively TRBD2 (5 bases). V was shortened by 5 bases and J by 8 bases, with 13 bases between the two germline ends. This CDR3 is built from 13 residues. Germline V lookup: CDR1 LNHDA, CDR2 SQIVND (reference sequence).

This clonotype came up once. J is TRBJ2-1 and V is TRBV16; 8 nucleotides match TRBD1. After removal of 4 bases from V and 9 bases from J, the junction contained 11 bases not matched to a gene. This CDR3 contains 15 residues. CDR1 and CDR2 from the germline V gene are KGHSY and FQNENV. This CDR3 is CASSLQGANYAEQFF. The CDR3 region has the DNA TGTGCCAGCAGCCTCCAGGGGGCTAACTATGCTGAGCAGTTCTTC.

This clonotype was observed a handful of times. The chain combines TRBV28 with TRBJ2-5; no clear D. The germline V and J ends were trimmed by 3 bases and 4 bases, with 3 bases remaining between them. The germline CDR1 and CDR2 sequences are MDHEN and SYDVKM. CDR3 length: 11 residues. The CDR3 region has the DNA TGTGCCAGCAGTTTGGCAGAGACCCAGTACTTC. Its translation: CASSLAETQYF.

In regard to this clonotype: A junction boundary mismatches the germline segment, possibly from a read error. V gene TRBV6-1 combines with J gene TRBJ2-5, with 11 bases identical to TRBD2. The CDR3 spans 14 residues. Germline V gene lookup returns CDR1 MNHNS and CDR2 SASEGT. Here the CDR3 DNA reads TGTTCCAGAAGCCCCGGACTAGCGGGAGAGACCCAGTACTTC. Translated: CSRSPGLAGETQYF.

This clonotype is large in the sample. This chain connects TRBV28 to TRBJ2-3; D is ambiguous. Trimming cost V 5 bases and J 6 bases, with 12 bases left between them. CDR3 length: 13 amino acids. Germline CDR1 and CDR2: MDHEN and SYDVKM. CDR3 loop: CASSPSPTDTQYF. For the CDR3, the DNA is TGTGCCAGCAGTCCTTCCCCGACGGATACGCAGTATTTT.